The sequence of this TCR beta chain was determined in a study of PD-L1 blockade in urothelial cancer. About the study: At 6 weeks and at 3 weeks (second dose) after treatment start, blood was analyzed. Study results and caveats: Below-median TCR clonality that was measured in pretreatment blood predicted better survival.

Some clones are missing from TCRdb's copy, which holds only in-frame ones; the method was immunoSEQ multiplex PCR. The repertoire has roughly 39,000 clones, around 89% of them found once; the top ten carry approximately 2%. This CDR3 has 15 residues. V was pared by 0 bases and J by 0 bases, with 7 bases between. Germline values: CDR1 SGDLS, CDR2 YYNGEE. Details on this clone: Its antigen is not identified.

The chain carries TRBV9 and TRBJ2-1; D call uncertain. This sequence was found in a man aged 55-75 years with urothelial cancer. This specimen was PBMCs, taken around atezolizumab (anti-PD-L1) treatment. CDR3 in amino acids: CASSVDAGSYNEQFF. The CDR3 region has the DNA TGTGCCAGCAGCGTAGACGCCGGCTCCTACAATGAGCAGTTCTTC.